This TCR beta chain was recorded in a study of response to subunit inactivated influenza vaccine. Study-wide results and limits: Seasonal influenza vaccination, on each occasion, was suggested by the authors to recruit few new T cells.

This clonotype was recorded a few times. Its antigen is not identified. TCRdb fed the RT-PCR reads into MiXCR, producing one record per CDR3 protein. The sample lists over 800,000 distinct CDR3 sequences, approximately 22% occurring once. There are 13 residues in the CDR3. The germline V and J ends were trimmed by 4 bases and 4 bases, with 11 bases remaining between them. CDR1 and CDR2 from the germline V gene are SGHVS and FNYEAQ. This sequence originates from a man aged 50 to 59 who received an inactivated influenza vaccine. This rearrangement joins TRBV7-6 to TRBJ2-7; D gene ambiguous. The sequencing here drew on PBMCs from blood, taken roughly 5 days after vaccination. The DNA of the CDR3 is TGTGCCAGCAGCTCTAGTCGCAGGTACGAGCAGTACTTC. Translating gives CASSSSRRYEQYF.